The 25 T cell receptor beta chains listed next were all sequenced from one sample in a study of shared clonotypes between healthy human individuals. Libraries were prepared by immunoSEQ multiplex PCR; TCRdb keeps only in-frame clonotypes and omits some of them. This repertoire shows about 2.1 million clones, 93% found once; its top ten account for 1.5% to 2%. The naive CD8 fraction comprised CD45RO-negative cells positively selected for CCR7 and excluded terminally differentiated effector memory CD45RA+ cells. The specimen sequenced was naive CD8+ T cells from PBMCs. These TCRs come from a man between 18 and 35 years old in good health. Some clones in this sample may be carry-over from other donors' samples.

J is TRBJ2-2 and V is TRBV11-2; the D gene is possibly TRBD1 (6 bases). The CDR3 spans 17 residues. Germline assignment: CDR1 SGHAT and CDR2 FQNNGV. Trimming pared 4 bases from V and 6 bases from J, leaving 21 bases between. The CDR3 sequence: CASSSSLGQLRAGELFF. The CDR3 nucleotides read TGTGCCAGCAGCTCCTCCCTCGGACAGTTAAGGGCCGGGGAGCTGTTTTTT.

This clone was detected once. V is TRBV12-5 and J is TRBJ1-1; unclear D gene. Germline V gene data show CDR1 as LGHNT and CDR2 as FRNRAP. V lost 7 bases and J 2 bases, leaving 11 bases between the germline ends. The CDR3 spans 13 residues. CDR3 loop: CASAIFSNTEAFF. The CDR3 DNA is TGTGCTAGTGCCATATTCTCCAACACTGAAGCTTTCTTT.

The rearrangement links TRBV7-6 to TRBJ2-1, with D perhaps TRBD2 (6 bases). Per the germline V gene, CDR1 is SGHVS and CDR2 is FNYEAQ. The CDR3 covers 15 residues. V lost 1 base to trimming and J lost 0 bases, with 7 bases between them. The CDR3 sequence is CASSLDSGSYNEQFF. DNA for the CDR3: TGTGCCAGCAGCTTAGATAGCGGCTCCTACAATGAGCAGTTCTTC.

The rearrangement links TRBV15 to TRBJ2-2, with no clear D. Trimming left V 1 base short and J 4 bases short, with 13 bases between. The CDR3 loop spans 16 amino acids. From germline, CDR1 is LNHNV and CDR2 YYDKDF (reference sequence). The CDR3 nucleotides are TGTGCCACCAGCAGAGCCCTCACGAGGACCACCGGGGAGCTGTTTTTT. This sequence encodes CATSRALTRTTGELFF.

This sequence joins TRBV5-5 and TRBJ1-1; the D is unclear. The CDR3 length is 13 residues. V gave up 5 bases and J gave up 6 bases, with 14 bases separating them. Germline V CDR1 and CDR2: SGHKS, YYEKEE (reference sequence). The DNA for the CDR3 is TGTGCCAGCAGGGTGCGTATGGAGGCTGAAGCTTTCTTT. This codes for CASRVRMEAEAFF.

This chain joins TRBV4-3 and TRBJ2-7, with 10 nucleotides matching TRBD2. This CDR3 spans 16 amino acids. V dropped 2 bases and J dropped 7; count of bases not matched to a gene: 11. Germline V gene sequence: CDR1 LGHNA, CDR2 YSLEER. In DNA, the CDR3 is TGCGCCAGCAGCCAAAAACTGGGACTAGCGTTCCGGGAGCAGTACTTC. Amino acid sequence: CASSQKLGLAFREQYF.

This chain links TRBV27 with TRBJ2-7; D is possibly TRBD1 or TRBD2 (5 bases each). This CDR3 region has 16 residues. Trimming removed 5 bases at V and 2 bases at J, with 19 bases between. Germline CDR1 is MNHEY and CDR2 is SMNVEV (reference sequence). CDR3 amino acids: CASSPLGNRGPYEQYF. CDR3 nucleotides: TGTGCCAGCAGTCCCTTGGGTAATCGGGGCCCCTACGAGCAGTACTTC.

The rearrangement joins TRBV27 to TRBJ2-5, with D hard to call. The V end was cut by 6 bases, the J end by 1 base, with 12 bases between. This CDR3 has 14 amino acids. CDR1 is MNHEY and CDR2 is SMNVEV in the germline V gene (reference sequence). CDR3 residues: CASSPLGGQETQYF. Here the CDR3 DNA reads TGTGCCAGCAGCCCGTTGGGTGGCCAAGAGACCCAGTACTTC.

V gene TRBV5-8 combines with J gene TRBJ2-7; tentative D call: TRBD1 (7 bases). The CDR3 spans 16 residues. CDR1 is SGHTS and CDR2 is YDEGEE in the germline V gene. V lost 4 bases, J lost 4 bases, and 21 bases lay in between. CDR3 in amino acids: CASSRPYRGGGYEQYF. CDR3 DNA sequence: TGTGCCAGCAGCCGGCCCTACAGGGGAGGAGGGTACGAGCAGTACTTC.

The V call is TRBV7-2, the J call TRBJ1-1, with D possibly matching TRBD1 (5 bases). Deletions cut 5 bases from V and 1 base from J, with 8 bases between. Germline CDR1 is SGHTA and CDR2 is FQGNSA. The CDR3 has 13 amino acids. CDR3 bases: TGTGCCAGCAGCCCCCAGGGGAACACTGAAGCTTTCTTT. Amino acids: CASSPQGNTEAFF.

This clone was recorded a few times. Other DNA sequences of this sample code for an identical CDR3. V gene TRBV7-9 combines with J gene TRBJ1-1; D unresolved. The CDR3 covers 13 residues. V lost 6 bases and J 0 bases, leaving 8 bases between the germline ends. Per germline, CDR1 SEHNR and CDR2 FQNEAQ (reference sequence). CDR3 in amino acids: CASSPPLNTEAFF. The CDR3 DNA follows: TGTGCCAGCAGTCCCCCGCTGAACACTGAAGCTTTCTTT.

The chain uses TRBV5-6 and TRBJ1-5; perhaps TRBD1 as D (5 bases). CDR3 length equals 14 residues. Germline loops: CDR1 SGHDT, CDR2 YYEEEE. Trimming pared 4 bases from V and 2 bases from J, leaving 10 bases between. The CDR3 DNA follows: TGTGCCAGCAGCGCCCGGGACCGCAATCAGCCCCAGCATTTT. It translates to CASSARDRNQPQHF.

This clone was observed once. The chain recombines TRBV28 with TRBJ1-2, with D unclear. The CDR3 spans 21 residues. Germline CDR1 is MDHEN and CDR2 is SYDVKM. The V end lost 10 bases, the J end lost 0 bases, and 36 bases lay between the germline ends. In nucleotides, the CDR3 is TGTGCCACCTCCCCCGGTGCGGCGCCCGAAGGGCCCACTTCAGCTAACTATGGCTACACCTTC. Translation gives CATSPGAAPEGPTSANYGYTF.

This chain joins TRBV4-3 and TRBJ2-7; possibly TRBD1 for D (6 bases). Trimming cost V 1 base and J 2 bases, with 12 bases left between them. The CDR3 has 15 amino acids. Germline V gene data show CDR1 as LGHNA and CDR2 as YSLEER. CDR3: CASSQGSQGTYEQYF. The CDR3 DNA reads as TGCGCCAGCAGCCAAGGCTCGCAGGGGACCTACGAGCAGTACTTC.

J is TRBJ1-2 and V is TRBV4-3; perhaps TRBD1 as D (5 bases). CDR3 length: 15 residues. The ends were cut back, 1 base at V and 2 bases at J, with 11 bases in the middle. Germline V gene sequence: CDR1 LGHNA, CDR2 YSLEER. The DNA for the CDR3 is TGCGCCAGCAGCCAAGGGGGGACGGAGAACTATGGCTACACCTTC. It translates to CASSQGGTENYGYTF.

The gene calls are TRBV13 and TRBJ2-1; 10 bases match TRBD1. The trim removed 5 bases at V and 5 bases at J, leaving 6 bases unmatched. Germline CDR1 is PRHDT and CDR2 is FYEKMQ (reference sequence). The CDR3 runs 15 residues. The CDR3 nucleotides read TGTGCCAGCAGCCCGGGACAGGGGTTTAACAATGAGCAGTTCTTC. Amino acid sequence: CASSPGQGFNNEQFF.

The CDR3 DNA sequence: TGTGCCAGCAGCTTAGCCCGCCTAGCGGGAGGGAGCTACAATGAGCAGTTCTTC. It specifies CASSLARLAGGSYNEQFF. The V call is TRBV7-2, the J call TRBJ2-1; TRBD2 matches at 12 bases. V lost 0 bases and J lost 3; bases outside the gene matches: 6. The CDR3 is made up of 18 amino acids. Germline V gene data show CDR1 as SGHTA and CDR2 as FQGNSA.

The J gene is TRBJ1-2, the V gene TRBV5-1; 7 nucleotides agree with TRBD1. V was clipped by 0 bases and J by 0 bases; unmatched bases: 5. The CDR3 totals 16 residues. CDR1 SGHRS and CDR2 YFSETQ come from the germline V gene. The CDR3 loop reads CASSLAPGQSNYGYTF. The DNA for the CDR3 is TGCGCCAGCAGCTTGGCCCCGGGACAGTCTAACTATGGCTACACCTTC.

This chain connects TRBV5-5 to TRBJ1-5; 7 positions agree with TRBD1. V was clipped by 2 bases and J by 3 bases; unmatched bases: 5. CDR1 is SGHKS, CDR2 YYEKEE, per germline (reference sequence). This CDR3 is 15 amino acids long. This CDR3 is CASSFLTGANQPQHF. The CDR3 region has the DNA TGTGCCAGCAGCTTCCTCACAGGGGCCAATCAGCCCCAGCATTTT.

V is TRBV27 and J is TRBJ2-1; TRBD2 matches 8 bases. Germline CDR1 is MNHEY and CDR2 is SMNVEV (reference sequence). The trim removed 4 bases at V and 6 bases at J, leaving 8 bases unmatched. This CDR3 contains 15 residues. CDR3 protein: CASSSGTRLFNEQFF. Here the CDR3 DNA reads TGTGCCAGCAGTTCCGGGACTAGATTATTCAATGAGCAGTTCTTC.

This clone was counted once. This chain uses TRBV15 with TRBJ2-1, with TRBD1 identical over 7 bases. Germline loops: CDR1 LNHNV, CDR2 YYDKDF (reference sequence). Trimming cost V 0 bases and J 0 bases; bases outside gene matches: 5. The CDR3 is 17 amino acids. CDR3 sequence: CATSRDKYRGSYNEQFF. The CDR3 nucleotides read TGTGCCACCAGCAGAGATAAATACAGGGGCTCCTACAATGAGCAGTTCTTC.

The chain has TRBV7-8 and TRBJ2-5; 11 positions match TRBD2. The CDR3 is 19 residues long. Germline CDR1 is SGHVS and CDR2 is FQNEAQ. The junction had 15 bases not matched to a gene; V was cut back by 4 bases and J by 2 bases. The chain's CDR3 is CASSSVLAGGHLPQETQYF. The CDR3, as DNA: TGTGCCAGCAGCTCGGTGCTAGCGGGAGGTCACCTACCACAAGAGACCCAGTACTTC.

Concerning this clone itself: Other nucleotide sequences in the sample specify the same CDR3. The chain joins TRBV19 to TRBJ2-7; D tentatively reads TRBD1 or TRBD2 (5 bases each). Trimming stripped 6 bases from V and 2 bases from J, with 14 bases between. The CDR3 loop spans 14 amino acids. In germline, CDR1 is LNHDA, CDR2 SQIVND (reference sequence). CDR3 coding DNA: TGTGCCAGTAGCCCCGGGACGGGGACCTACGAGCAGTACTTC. It encodes CASSPGTGTYEQYF.

The chain employs TRBV6-1 and TRBJ2-7; tentatively, D is TRBD1 (5 bases). The germline V gene encodes CDR1 MNHNS and CDR2 SASEGT. V dropped 6 bases and J dropped 4 bases, with 10 bases sitting between them. The CDR3 has 12 residues. CDR3 protein: CASRNTGYEQYF. For the CDR3, the DNA is TGTGCCAGCAGAAACACAGGATACGAGCAGTACTTC.

This clone was picked up one time. V gene TRBV19 combines with J gene TRBJ1-1, with D possibly TRBD1 on 5 matching bases. V was cut by 7 bases and J by 3 bases, with 18 bases left in between. CDR1 and CDR2 from the germline V gene are LNHDA and SQIVND (reference sequence). The CDR3 length is 15 residues. The DNA for the CDR3 is TGTGCCAGTACCGCGATCATAGGGGTAGACACTGAAGCTTTCTTT. Protein product: CASTAIIGVDTEAFF.